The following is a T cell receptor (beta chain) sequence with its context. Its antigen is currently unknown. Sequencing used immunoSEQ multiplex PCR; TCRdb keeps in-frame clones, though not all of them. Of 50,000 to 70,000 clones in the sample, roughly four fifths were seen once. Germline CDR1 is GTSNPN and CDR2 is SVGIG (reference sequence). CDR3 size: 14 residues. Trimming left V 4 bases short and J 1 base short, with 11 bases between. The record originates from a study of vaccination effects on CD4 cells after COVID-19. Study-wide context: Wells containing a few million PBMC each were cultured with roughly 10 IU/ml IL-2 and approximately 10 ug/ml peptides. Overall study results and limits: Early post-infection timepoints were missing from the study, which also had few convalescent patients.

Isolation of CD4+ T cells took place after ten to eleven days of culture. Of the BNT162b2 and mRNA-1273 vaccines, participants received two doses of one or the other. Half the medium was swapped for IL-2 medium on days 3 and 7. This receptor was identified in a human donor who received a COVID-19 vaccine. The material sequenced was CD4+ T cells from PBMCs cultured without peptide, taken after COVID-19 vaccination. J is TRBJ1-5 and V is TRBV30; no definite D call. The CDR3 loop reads CAWTRPNSNQPQHF. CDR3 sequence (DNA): TGTGCCTGGACCCGACCCAACAGCAATCAGCCCCAGCATTTT.